One sample yielded the 30 T cell receptor beta chains listed below, sequenced in a study of control samples from healthy donors and cancer patients. Assay used: immunoSEQ multiplex PCR; TCRdb lists only in-frame clones, some missing. The repertoire holds some 140,000 clones, under 90% seen once, with under 9% in the top ten. Specimen: PBMCs. The receptor set was obtained from a man aged 50 or older with head and neck cancer.

The chain has TRBV19 and TRBJ1-2; 10 bases are shared with TRBD1. J lost 4 bases, V lost 6 bases, and 11 bases had no gene match. This CDR3 has 16 residues. Per germline, CDR1 LNHDA and CDR2 SQIVND (reference sequence). CDR3 residues: CASRLTGGERGYGYTF. The DNA of the CDR3 is TGTGCCAGTAGGCTGACAGGGGGCGAACGTGGCTATGGCTACACCTTC.

The gene calls are TRBV5-5 and TRBJ1-1, with a tentative D call TRBD1 (6 bases). V lost 2 bases to trimming and J lost 6 bases, with 14 bases between them. Germline-derived CDR1 and CDR2 are SGHKS and YYEKEE (reference sequence). The CDR3 runs to 14 residues. In DNA, the CDR3 is TGTGCCAGCAGCTTCTCTAGACAGGCCGCTGAAGCTTTCTTT. Translation gives CASSFSRQAAEAFF.

This clone was detected once. The V call is TRBV2, the J call TRBJ1-6; D is unresolved. The V gene's germline CDR1 is SNHLY and CDR2 FYNNEI. CDR3 length: 17 amino acids. Trimming cost V 2 bases and J 0 bases, with 11 bases left between them. CDR3 DNA: TGTGCCAGCAGTGAAATCCGAAGAAGCTCCTATAATTCACCCCTCCACTTT. Amino acid sequence: CASSEIRRSSYNSPLHF.

J is TRBJ1-5 and V is TRBV6-6; possible D gene TRBD1, 5 bases. The CDR3 is made up of 14 amino acids. Trimming took 5 bases from V and 6 from J, leaving 14 bases between them. Germline CDR1 is MNHNY and CDR2 is SVGAGI (reference sequence). The CDR3 is CASSPIGVGQPQHF. CDR3 in DNA: TGTGCCAGCAGTCCTATAGGGGTGGGTCAGCCCCAGCATTTT.

The gene calls are TRBV29-1 and TRBJ2-3; D remains unclear. This CDR3 has 13 amino acids. CDR1 is SQVTM, CDR2 ANQGSEA, per germline. V lost 1 base and J lost 2, with 7 bases in between. The CDR3 sequence is CSVEASFTDTQYF. The CDR3 bases are TGCAGCGTTGAAGCCAGCTTCACAGATACGCAGTATTTT.

J is TRBJ2-7 and V is TRBV28; TRBD1 matches 10 bases. The junction had 8 bases not matched to a gene; V was cut back by 5 bases and J by 4 bases. The germline V gene has CDR1 MDHEN and CDR2 SYDVKM. This CDR3 spans 15 amino acids. The DNA for the CDR3 is TGTGCCAGCAGTGTAGGGACAGGGGAGAGGTACGAGCAGTACTTC. Translated: CASSVGTGERYEQYF.

The rearrangement uses TRBV6-2 or TRBV6-3 and TRBJ2-7, with a tentative D call TRBD1 (5 bases). This CDR3 comprises 15 residues. The V end was cut by 6 bases, the J end by 2 bases, with 17 bases between. Germline CDR1 is MNHEY and CDR2 is SVGEGT. CDR3 amino acids: CASSLGLLATYEQYF. The CDR3 nucleotides read TGTGCCAGCAGCTTGGGGCTGCTCGCAACCTACGAGCAGTACTTC.

The chain joins TRBV7-7 to TRBJ1-1, with TRBD1 as a possible D gene (6 bases). The CDR3 spans 13 residues. Germline values: CDR1 SSHAT, CDR2 FNYEAQ (reference sequence). Trimming pared 2 bases from V and 3 bases from J, leaving 7 bases between. This CDR3 is CASSLNRDTEAFF. CDR3 in DNA: TGTGCCAGCAGCTTAAACAGGGACACTGAAGCTTTCTTT.

The chain uses TRBV5-1 and TRBJ1-2; D unresolved. The length of the CDR3 is 15 residues. Deletions cut 4 bases from V and 5 bases from J, with 18 bases between. Germline loops: CDR1 SGHRS, CDR2 YFSETQ. CDR3 sequence (DNA): TGCGCCAGCAGCGACGGCGAGTTCGGACTATATGGCTACACCTTC. Protein product: CASSDGEFGLYGYTF.

The genes are TRBV3-1 (or the pseudogene TRBV3-2) and TRBJ2-1; D might be TRBD2 (7 bases). CDR1 LGHDT and CDR2 YNNKEL come from the germline V gene (reference sequence). V lost 0 bases, J lost 15 bases, and 12 bases lay in between. There are 12 residues in the CDR3. CDR3 nucleotides: TGTGCCAGCAGCCAAGAGGGCGGGGGCCCGTTCTTC. Protein: CASSQEGGGPFF.

V and J are TRBV27 and TRBJ1-2, with D uncertain. CDR1 and CDR2 from the germline V gene are MNHEY and SMNVEV (reference sequence). Trimming took off 5 bases at V and 7 bases at J, with 20 bases between the two ends. The CDR3 runs 15 residues. The CDR3: CASSREQTLVGGYTF. The CDR3 nucleotides are TGTGCCAGCAGTCGGGAACAGACCCTCGTCGGTGGCTACACCTTC.

This clone was found once. The chain employs TRBV5-1 and TRBJ1-2, with TRBD1 matching over 8 bases. This CDR3 has 14 amino acids. The V segment lost 0 bases and the J segment 5 bases; nucleotides outside the gene matches: 3. Germline V gene sequence: CDR1 SGHRS, CDR2 YFSETQ. The CDR3 loop reads CASSLAQGAYGYTF. In DNA form, the CDR3 reads TGCGCCAGCAGCTTGGCCCAGGGGGCATATGGCTACACCTTC.

This sequence joins TRBV5-1 and TRBJ1-1; 9 bases fit TRBD1. The CDR3 covers 16 residues. V lost 2 bases and J lost 3; bases outside the gene matches: 8. The germline CDR1 and CDR2 sequences are SGHRS and YFSETQ. In DNA form, the CDR3 reads TGCGCCAGCAGCTTTACAGGGGGCAGGGTAGACACTGAAGCTTTCTTT. Translating it yields CASSFTGGRVDTEAFF.

The chain joins TRBV5-1 to TRBJ2-1; 9 nucleotides line up with TRBD1. The length of the CDR3 is 14 residues. Trimming cost V 8 bases and J 7 bases; bases outside gene matches: 10. From germline, CDR1 is SGHRS and CDR2 YFSETQ. CDR3: CASSGQGGRNEQFF. The DNA of the CDR3 is TGCGCCAGTTCGGGACAGGGAGGAAGGAATGAGCAGTTCTTC.

This chain connects TRBV5-1 to TRBJ2-3; D uncertain. Deletions cut 4 bases from V and 6 bases from J, with 6 bases between. CDR3 length equals 11 residues. In germline, CDR1 is SGHRS, CDR2 YFSETQ. CDR3 DNA: TGCGCCAGCAGCCTCCAGGATACGCAGTATTTT. It translates to CASSLQDTQYF.

The chain has TRBV5-4 and TRBJ1-1; no definite D call. The V end lost 2 bases, the J end lost 4 bases, and 6 bases lay between the germline ends. CDR1 and CDR2 (germline): SGHNT, YYREEE (reference sequence). The CDR3 is 12 amino acids. CDR3 in DNA: TGTGCCAGCAGCTTTCTTGGCACTGAAGCTTTCTTT. Protein product: CASSFLGTEAFF.

The CDR3 nucleotides are TGTGCCAGCAGCTGGACTAGCGGAGATTACGAGCAGTACTTC. It codes for CASSWTSGDYEQYF. The genes are TRBV11-2 and TRBJ2-7; 10 nucleotides agree with TRBD2. The CDR3 has 14 residues. J was trimmed by 4 bases and V by 4 bases; bases with no gene match: 4. The germline V gene encodes CDR1 SGHAT and CDR2 FQNNGV.

This rearrangement joins TRBV19 to TRBJ1-2; TRBD1 matches at 7 bases. The CDR3 spans 12 residues. Germline CDR1 reads LNHDA; CDR2 reads SQIVND (reference sequence). J gave up 7 bases and V 6 bases, and 5 bases lay outside the gene matches. This CDR3 reads CASSRQGRGYTF. The CDR3 coding sequence is TGTGCCAGTAGCCGACAGGGACGTGGCTACACCTTC.

V and J are TRBV29-1 and TRBJ2-3; TRBD1 or TRBD2 may be the D gene (5 bases each). The CDR3 consists of 13 residues. Germline loops: CDR1 SQVTM, CDR2 ANQGSEA. V was shortened by 6 bases and J by 5 bases, with 15 bases between the two germline ends. CDR3 sequence: CSVRGVGGDTQYF. Written as DNA, the CDR3 is TGCAGCGTGAGGGGAGTTGGTGGAGATACGCAGTATTTT.

J is TRBJ2-4 and V is TRBV19; D is ambiguous. The CDR3 contains 14 residues. With 4 bases removed from V and 5 bases from J, the gap between germline ends came to 12 bases. CDR1 and CDR2 from the germline V gene are LNHDA and SQIVND (reference sequence). The CDR3 region has the DNA TGTGCCAGTAGTACAAGACGGACGGAAAACATTCAGTACTTC. Amino acids: CASSTRRTENIQYF.

The rearrangement joins TRBV18 to TRBJ2-7; D perhaps matches TRBD1 (5 bases). V was shortened by 0 bases and J by 6 bases, with 9 bases between the two germline ends. CDR3 length equals 13 residues. Germline CDR1 is KGHSH and CDR2 is LQKENI. The CDR3 DNA reads as TGTGCCAGCTCACCACCGAAAGGGGCCGAGCAGTACTTC. Residues: CASSPPKGAEQYF.

The chain has TRBV4-1 and TRBJ1-5; a weak D match, TRBD1 (6 bases). Between the trimmed V and J ends, which lost 1 base and 9 bases, there was a span of 16 bases. Germline V lookup: CDR1 MGHRA, CDR2 YSYEKL. CDR3 length: 15 amino acids. CDR3 residues: CASSQVPQGKRPQHF. Here the CDR3 DNA reads TGCGCCAGCAGCCAAGTCCCGCAGGGGAAAAGGCCCCAGCATTTT.

This chain joins TRBV7-2 and TRBJ2-5; the match to TRBD1 covers 10 bases. The V and J ends lost 4 bases and 4 bases, in that order; junction bases with no gene match: 15. Germline V gene sequence: CDR1 SGHTA, CDR2 FQGNSA. The CDR3 contains 18 residues. The CDR3 sequence: CASSSRPLGQGLGETQYF. As DNA, the CDR3 is TGTGCCAGCAGCTCGAGGCCCTTGGGACAGGGGTTGGGAGAGACCCAGTACTTC.

The gene calls are TRBV25-1 and TRBJ2-5; 10 nucleotides match TRBD1. J lost 4 bases, V lost 3 bases, and 5 bases had no gene match. This CDR3 has 15 residues. Germline V gene sequence: CDR1 MGHDK, CDR2 SYGVNS. As DNA, the CDR3 is TGTGCCAGCAGTGACAGAGGACAGGGGGGAGAGACCCAGTACTTC. This gives the protein CASSDRGQGGETQYF.

The chain has TRBV12-3 or TRBV12-4 and TRBJ2-7; D ambiguous. V lost 4 bases and J 7 bases, leaving 11 bases between the germline ends. This CDR3 contains 12 residues. CDR3 coding DNA: TGTGCCAGCAGTTGGATTGGATGGGAGCAGTACTTC. Translating gives CASSWIGWEQYF.

The V call is TRBV5-4, the J call TRBJ2-7, with D maybe TRBD2 (7 bases). CDR3 length: 15 amino acids. CDR1 is SGHNT and CDR2 is YYREEE in the germline V gene (reference sequence). V shed 1 base and J shed 5 bases, with 16 bases lying between them. CDR3 nucleotide sequence: TGTGCCAGCAGCTTGATAGGGGGGGCAGTGAACGAGCAGTACTTC. As protein: CASSLIGGAVNEQYF.

The rearrangement joins TRBV6-5 to TRBJ2-1, with 7 bases aligning to TRBD1. Germline CDR1 and CDR2: MNHEY and SVGAGI. J was trimmed by 2 bases and V by 5 bases; bases with no gene match: 3. The CDR3 covers 14 residues. CDR3 DNA: TGTGCCAGCAGTACAGGGGCGACCTACAATGAGCAGTTCTTC. This translates into CASSTGATYNEQFF.

This clone was observed a handful of times. CDR3 sequence: CASSLGLRETQYF. CDR3 nucleotide sequence: TGTGCCAGCAGCTTAGGACTTCGAGAGACCCAGTACTTC. This chain joins TRBV7-2 and TRBJ2-5, with D hard to call. Germline V gene sequence: CDR1 SGHTA, CDR2 FQGNSA. This CDR3 has 13 residues. V was shortened by 1 base and J by 4 bases, with 7 bases between the two germline ends.

The chain carries TRBV12-3 or TRBV12-4 and TRBJ2-4; 7 bases fit TRBD1. This CDR3 comprises 13 residues. The V gene end was trimmed by 7 bases and the J gene end by 16 bases; junction bases not matched to a gene: 16. The chain's CDR3 is CASTSSRDSEVYF. The CDR3, as DNA: TGTGCCAGCACCTCATCCCGGGACAGTGAAGTCTACTTC.

V and J are TRBV14 and TRBJ1-2, with a possible D match to TRBD1 (6 bases). The V gene lost 0 bases and the J gene lost 0 bases, with 11 bases spanning the gap. CDR3 size: 16 residues. Germline values: CDR1 SGHDN, CDR2 FVKESK. The CDR3 nucleotides are TGTGCCAGCAGCCAAGATTCAGGGGCAACTAACTATGGCTACACCTTC. Its translation: CASSQDSGATNYGYTF.